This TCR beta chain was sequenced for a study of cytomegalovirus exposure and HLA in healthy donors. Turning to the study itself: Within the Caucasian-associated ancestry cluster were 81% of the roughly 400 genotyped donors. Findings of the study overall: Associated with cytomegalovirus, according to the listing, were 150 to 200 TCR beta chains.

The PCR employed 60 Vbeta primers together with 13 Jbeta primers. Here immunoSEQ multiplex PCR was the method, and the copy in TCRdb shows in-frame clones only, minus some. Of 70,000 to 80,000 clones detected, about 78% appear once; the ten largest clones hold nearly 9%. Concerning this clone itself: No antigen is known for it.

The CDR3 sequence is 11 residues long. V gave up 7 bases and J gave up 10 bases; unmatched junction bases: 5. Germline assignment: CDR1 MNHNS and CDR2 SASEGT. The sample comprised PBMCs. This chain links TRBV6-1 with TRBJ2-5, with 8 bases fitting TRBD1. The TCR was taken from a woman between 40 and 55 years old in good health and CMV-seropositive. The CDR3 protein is CASNTGGNQYF. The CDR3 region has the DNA TGTGCCAGCAACACAGGGGGGAACCAGTACTTC.